Listed below are T cell receptor beta chains from one sample, sequenced in a study of blood T cell repertoires in COVID-19. The data were produced by immunoSEQ multiplex PCR, yet TCRdb's version contains in-frame clones alone and is incomplete. The table has 75,000 to 100,000 clones, about 90% seen once. Material for sequencing was peripheral blood. These receptors originate from a human donor with acute or convalescent COVID-19. The donor label of this sample is uncertain. Both conserved end residues are part of each CDR3. D genes are given only for firm matches. For some rows the clone size is stated as once, few or many, or as a class when expanded; others skip it.

D gene: -
J gene: TRBJ2-7
clone size: once
V gene: TRBV2
CDR3 protein: CASSEGSRLSRYEQYF
CDR3 DNA: TGTGCCAGCAGTGAAGGGTCTAGACTCTCCCGATACGAGCAGTACTTC

D gene: -
J gene: TRBJ1-3
clone size: -
V gene: TRBV11-2
CDR3 protein: CASSPVVGGNTIYF
CDR3 DNA: TGTGCCAGCAGCCCAGTAGTGGGCGGAAACACCATATATTTT

D gene: TRBD1
J gene: TRBJ2-7
clone size: -
V gene: TRBV28
CDR3 protein: CASRPGQGNGEQYF
CDR3 DNA: TGTGCCAGCAGACCAGGACAGGGAAATGGGGAGCAGTACTTC

D gene: TRBD2
J gene: TRBJ2-2
clone size: few
V gene: TRBV5-5
CDR3 protein: CASSLEGTSPPWELFF
CDR3 DNA: TGTGCCAGCAGCTTGGAGGGGACTAGCCCCCCCTGGGAGCTGTTTTTT

D gene: TRBD1
J gene: TRBJ1-2
clone size: -
V gene: TRBV3-1/TRBV3-2
CDR3 protein: CASSPTGNYGYTF
CDR3 DNA: TGTGCCAGCAGCCCGACAGGGAACTATGGCTACACCTTC

D gene: -
J gene: TRBJ1-1
clone size: -
V gene: TRBV25-1
CDR3 protein: CASSTSTTLGAFF
CDR3 DNA: TGTGCCAGCAGCACCAGTACGACTCTCGGAGCTTTCTTT

D gene: TRBD1
J gene: TRBJ1-5
clone size: -
V gene: TRBV27
CDR3 protein: CASSPQGAGQPQHF
CDR3 DNA: TGTGCCAGCAGTCCACAGGGGGCGGGTCAGCCCCAGCATTTT

D gene: TRBD1
J gene: TRBJ1-6
clone size: -
V gene: TRBV27
CDR3 protein: CAGTGSTPLHF
CDR3 DNA: TGTGCCGGGACAGGGAGTACACCCCTCCACTTT

D gene: TRBD1
J gene: TRBJ1-1
clone size: -
V gene: TRBV15
CDR3 protein: CATSGHRGTEAFF
CDR3 DNA: TGTGCCACCAGCGGCCACAGGGGAACTGAAGCTTTCTTT

D gene: -
J gene: TRBJ1-2
clone size: once
V gene: TRBV7-3
CDR3 protein: CASSSGDRGYTF
CDR3 DNA: TGTGCCAGCAGCTCCGGGGATCGGGGCTACACCTTC

D gene: TRBD1
J gene: TRBJ2-7
clone size: -
V gene: TRBV28
CDR3 protein: CASSSPGTGDGEQYF
CDR3 DNA: TGTGCCAGCAGTTCTCCGGGGACAGGGGATGGGGAGCAGTACTTC

D gene: TRBD2
J gene: TRBJ2-3
clone size: -
V gene: TRBV4-2
CDR3 protein: CASSQGPSGATDTQYF
CDR3 DNA: TGTGCCAGCAGCCAAGGGCCTAGCGGGGCCACAGATACGCAGTATTTT

D gene: TRBD1
J gene: TRBJ1-2
clone size: -
V gene: TRBV7-3
CDR3 protein: CASSPQGQGSSYGYTF
CDR3 DNA: TGTGCCAGCAGCCCCCAGGGACAGGGGTCTTCCTATGGCTACACCTTC

D gene: TRBD2
J gene: TRBJ2-1
clone size: -
V gene: TRBV10-1
CDR3 protein: CASSPGLAGGSSYNEQFF
CDR3 DNA: TGCGCCAGCAGTCCGGGACTAGCGGGGGGTAGCTCCTACAATGAGCAGTTCTTC

D gene: TRBD2
J gene: TRBJ2-1
clone size: -
V gene: TRBV14
CDR3 protein: CASSQGRGGSEQFF
CDR3 DNA: TGTGCCAGCAGCCAGGGACGCGGGGGGAGTGAGCAGTTCTTC

D gene: TRBD1
J gene: TRBJ1-6
clone size: -
V gene: TRBV5-1
CDR3 protein: CASSDRDDSPLHF
CDR3 DNA: TGCGCCAGCAGCGACAGGGACGATTCACCCCTCCACTTT

D gene: TRBD2
J gene: TRBJ2-3
clone size: -
V gene: TRBV6-2/TRBV6-3
CDR3 protein: CASSYAQRGSGIDTQYF
CDR3 DNA: TGTGCCAGCAGTTACGCTCAGCGGGGGTCAGGGATAGATACGCAGTATTTT

D gene: -
J gene: TRBJ1-1
clone size: -
V gene: TRBV7-3
CDR3 protein: CASSITGSTEAFF
CDR3 DNA: TGTGCCAGCAGCATCACAGGGAGCACTGAGGCTTTCTTT

D gene: TRBD1
J gene: TRBJ2-2
clone size: -
V gene: TRBV6-6
CDR3 protein: CAITGGTGELFF
CDR3 DNA: TGTGCCATCACAGGGGGCACCGGGGAGCTGTTTTTT

D gene: -
J gene: TRBJ1-1
clone size: -
V gene: TRBV5-1
CDR3 protein: CASSLARANTEAFF
CDR3 DNA: TGCGCCAGCAGCTTGGCCAGGGCGAACACTGAAGCTTTCTTT

D gene: -
J gene: TRBJ1-2
clone size: -
V gene: TRBV28
CDR3 protein: CASTLSLDGDYGYTF
CDR3 DNA: TGTGCCAGCACCTTAAGCCTAGACGGGGACTATGGCTACACCTTC

D gene: TRBD1
J gene: TRBJ2-7
clone size: -
V gene: TRBV7-2
CDR3 protein: CASSLLGAGQGAYEQYF
CDR3 DNA: TGTGCCAGCAGCTTATTGGGAGCGGGACAGGGTGCCTACGAGCAGTACTTC

D gene: TRBD2
J gene: TRBJ2-7
clone size: -
V gene: TRBV9
CDR3 protein: CASSVDGVAGNEQYF
CDR3 DNA: TGTGCCAGCAGCGTAGATGGAGTAGCGGGCAACGAGCAGTACTTC

D gene: -
J gene: TRBJ1-1
clone size: -
V gene: TRBV29-1
CDR3 protein: CSAYRGTEAFF
CDR3 DNA: TGCAGCGCTTATCGGGGCACTGAAGCTTTCTTT

D gene: TRBD1
J gene: TRBJ1-2
clone size: -
V gene: TRBV4-2
CDR3 protein: CASSQDMAGGAGGYTF
CDR3 DNA: TGTGCCAGCAGCCAAGATATGGCAGGGGGCGCGGGTGGCTACACCTTC

D gene: TRBD1
J gene: TRBJ1-4
clone size: -
V gene: TRBV6-1
CDR3 protein: CASSVSSDRVWEKLFF
CDR3 DNA: TGTGCCAGCAGTGTCTCTTCCGACAGGGTGTGGGAAAAACTGTTTTTT

D gene: TRBD2
J gene: TRBJ2-5
clone size: once
V gene: TRBV19
CDR3 protein: CASSIGWGLQYF
CDR3 DNA: TGTGCCAGTAGTATAGGTTGGGGACTACAGTACTTC

D gene: -
J gene: TRBJ1-6
clone size: -
V gene: TRBV7-2
CDR3 protein: CASRSGGQGSPLHF
CDR3 DNA: TGTGCCAGCAGGTCGGGGGGGCAGGGTTCACCCCTCCACTTT

D gene: TRBD1
J gene: TRBJ1-2
clone size: -
V gene: TRBV30
CDR3 protein: CAWSVKLTGEVHGYTF
CDR3 DNA: TGTGCCTGGAGTGTAAAATTGACAGGGGAAGTACATGGCTACACCTTC

D gene: -
J gene: TRBJ2-2
clone size: -
V gene: TRBV7-3
CDR3 protein: CASSGSRGDTGELFF
CDR3 DNA: TGTGCCAGCAGCGGTTCCAGGGGTGACACCGGGGAGCTGTTTTTT

D gene: TRBD1
J gene: TRBJ2-1
clone size: -
V gene: TRBV11-3
CDR3 protein: CASTGDREYNEQFF
CDR3 DNA: TGTGCCAGCACCGGGGACAGGGAATACAATGAGCAGTTCTTC

D gene: -
J gene: TRBJ2-2
clone size: -
V gene: TRBV24-1
CDR3 protein: CATSDFGTGPNTGELFF
CDR3 DNA: TGTGCCACCAGTGATTTTGGTACAGGTCCGAACACCGGGGAGCTGTTTTTT

D gene: -
J gene: TRBJ1-4
clone size: -
V gene: TRBV3-1/TRBV3-2
CDR3 protein: CASSQVQRNEKLFF
CDR3 DNA: TGTGCCAGCAGCCAAGTCCAGCGCAATGAAAAACTGTTTTTT

D gene: -
J gene: TRBJ2-3
clone size: -
V gene: TRBV9
CDR3 protein: CASSVGRGLKTDTQYF
CDR3 DNA: TGTGCCAGCAGCGTAGGCAGGGGTTTGAAGACAGATACGCAGTATTTT

D gene: -
J gene: TRBJ2-7
clone size: -
V gene: TRBV5-4
CDR3 protein: CASSTEVGEKPYEQYF
CDR3 DNA: TGTGCCAGCAGCACGGAGGTTGGGGAAAAACCTTACGAGCAGTACTTC

D gene: TRBD2
J gene: TRBJ2-5
clone size: -
V gene: TRBV3-1/TRBV3-2
CDR3 protein: CASSPSTSGLAGRKTQYF
CDR3 DNA: TGTGCCAGCAGCCCTTCCACCTCGGGACTAGCGGGGAGGAAGACCCAGTACTTC

D gene: -
J gene: TRBJ1-2
clone size: -
V gene: TRBV27
CDR3 protein: CASSLSSDRWAYGYTF
CDR3 DNA: TGTGCCAGCAGTTTATCGAGCGACAGGTGGGCCTATGGCTACACCTTC

D gene: -
J gene: TRBJ2-7
clone size: -
V gene: TRBV5-1
CDR3 protein: CASSFMDSSYEQYF
CDR3 DNA: TGCGCCAGCAGTTTTATGGACAGTTCCTACGAGCAGTACTTC

D gene: TRBD1
J gene: TRBJ1-1
clone size: -
V gene: TRBV6-6
CDR3 protein: CASSSSGGRNTEAFF
CDR3 DNA: TGTGCCAGCAGTTCCTCAGGGGGCCGGAACACTGAAGCTTTCTTT

D gene: TRBD2
J gene: TRBJ2-5
clone size: -
V gene: TRBV7-2
CDR3 protein: CASSLAGAGVGETQYF
CDR3 DNA: TGTGCCAGCAGCTTAGCCGGTGCGGGGGTGGGTGAGACCCAGTACTTC

D gene: TRBD2
J gene: TRBJ2-3
clone size: -
V gene: TRBV14
CDR3 protein: CASSQLAGGPTDTQYF
CDR3 DNA: TGTGCCAGCAGCCAACTAGCGGGGGGGCCGACAGATACGCAGTATTTT

D gene: -
J gene: TRBJ2-1
clone size: -
V gene: TRBV18
CDR3 protein: CASSQLVDEQFF
CDR3 DNA: TGTGCCAGCTCACAACTAGTCGATGAGCAGTTCTTC